This T cell receptor beta chain was identified during a study of brain T cells in children with intractable seizures. Study results and caveats: HCMV serostatus was not known, and viral specificity came from CDR3 similarity only.

Turning to this clone: Its matching antigen is unknown.

TCRdb's copy holds only in-frame clones and misses some; the assay was immunoSEQ multiplex PCR. The table shows about 340,000 clones, with 93% occurring only once. Time point here: blood from clinic visit 5 months post-surgery; TSC patient then seizure free. Sequencing was limited to surgery cases with top T cell transcript signatures in brain tissue. At least one anti-epileptic drug was given before surgery. Germline V lookup: CDR1 MNHNS, CDR2 SASEGT. V gave up 0 bases and J gave up 3 bases, with 11 bases separating them. The CDR3 is 15 residues long. This sample comprised peripheral blood, obtained 5 to 6 months after surgery. This sequence was found in a boy younger than two with tuberous sclerosis and intractable seizures. The chain combines TRBV6-1 with TRBJ1-2; D remains unclear. In DNA form, the CDR3 reads TGTGCCAGCAGTGAAGCGGAAACATGGTACTATGGCTACACCTTC. Protein product: CASSEAETWYYGYTF.